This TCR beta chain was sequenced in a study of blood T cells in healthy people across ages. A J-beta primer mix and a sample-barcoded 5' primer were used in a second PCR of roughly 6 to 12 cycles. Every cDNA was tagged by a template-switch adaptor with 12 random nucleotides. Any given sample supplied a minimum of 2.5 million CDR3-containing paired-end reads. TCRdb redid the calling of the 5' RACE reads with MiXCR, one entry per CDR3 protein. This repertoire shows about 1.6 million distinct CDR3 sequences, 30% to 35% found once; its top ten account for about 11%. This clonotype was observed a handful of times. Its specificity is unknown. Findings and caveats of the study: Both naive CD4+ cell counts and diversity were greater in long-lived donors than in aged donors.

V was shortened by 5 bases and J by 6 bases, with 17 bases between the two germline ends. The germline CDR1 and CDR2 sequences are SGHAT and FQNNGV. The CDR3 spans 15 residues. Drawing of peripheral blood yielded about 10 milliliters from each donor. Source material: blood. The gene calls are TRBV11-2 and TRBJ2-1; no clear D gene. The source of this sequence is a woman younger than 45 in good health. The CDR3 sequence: CASSLLRSKLNEQFF. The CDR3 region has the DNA TGTGCCAGCAGCCTCCTCCGAAGTAAACTCAATGAGCAGTTCTTC.